The 4 T cell receptor beta chains given below trace back to one sample, sequenced in a study of T cell repertoires in cytomegalovirus infection. TCRdb used MiXCR to reprocess the reads, holding one entry per CDR3 protein. The data hold fewer than 550,000 distinct CDR3 sequences, with over 9% observed a single time. Sample: PBMCs. All receptors come from a human donor in good health (CMV status not recorded). Some clones in this sample may be carry-over from other donors' samples.

This clonotype was seen many times. This chain uses TRBV7-3 with TRBJ1-1, with D possibly being TRBD1 (6 bases). The CDR3 consists of 15 residues. The germline CDR1 and CDR2 sequences are SGHTA and FQGTGA. Trimming cost V 1 base and J 5 bases, with 14 bases left between them. The DNA for the CDR3 is TGTGCCAGCAGCTTAAAGGGGGGGTCGGGGACTGAAGCTTTCTTT. It translates to CASSLKGGSGTEAFF.

This clonotype occurred a few times. The chain links TRBV20-1 to TRBJ2-1; D unresolved. Germline lookup yields CDR1 DFQATT and CDR2 SNEGSKA (reference sequence). The length of the CDR3 is 13 residues. Trimming took 6 bases from V and 10 from J, leaving 19 bases between them. The CDR3 nucleotides read TGCAGTGCCCCGACTCCCCTGACCGGAGAGCAGTTCTTC. It codes for CSAPTPLTGEQFF.

There are many counts of this clonotype. The chain is built from TRBV5-1 and TRBJ1-2; D not resolved. Looked up from germline, CDR1 is SGHRS and CDR2 is YFSETQ. This CDR3 region has 11 residues. V was cut by 5 bases and J by 2 bases, with 4 bases left in between. DNA for the CDR3: TGCGCCAGCAGGGGAAACTATGGCTACACCTTC. Amino acid sequence: CASRGNYGYTF.

In its sample, this clonotype was seen many times. The J gene is TRBJ1-5, the V gene TRBV18, with D possibly matching TRBD1 (5 bases). Trimming pared 8 bases from V and 4 bases from J, leaving 12 bases between. The CDR3 consists of 13 residues. Germline CDR1 reads KGHSH; CDR2 reads LQKENI. The CDR3 region has the DNA TGTGCCAGCAGCCCAGGGTCGAATCAGCCCCAGCATTTT. Its protein is CASSPGSNQPQHF.